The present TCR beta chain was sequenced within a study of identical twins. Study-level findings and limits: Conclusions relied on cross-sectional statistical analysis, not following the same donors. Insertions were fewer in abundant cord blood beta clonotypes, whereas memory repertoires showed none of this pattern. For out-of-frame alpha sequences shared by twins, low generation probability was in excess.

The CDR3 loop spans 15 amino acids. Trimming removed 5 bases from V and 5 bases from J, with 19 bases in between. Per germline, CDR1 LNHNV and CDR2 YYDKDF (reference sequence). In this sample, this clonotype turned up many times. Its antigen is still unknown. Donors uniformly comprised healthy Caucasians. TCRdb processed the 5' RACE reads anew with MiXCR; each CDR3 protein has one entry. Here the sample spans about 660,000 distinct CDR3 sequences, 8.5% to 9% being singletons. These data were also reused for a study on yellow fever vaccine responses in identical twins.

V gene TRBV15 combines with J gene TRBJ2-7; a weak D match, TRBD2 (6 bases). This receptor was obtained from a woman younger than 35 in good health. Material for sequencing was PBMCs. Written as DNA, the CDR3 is TGTGCCACCAGCCCTCTGGAGGGGCTGTACGACGAGCAGTACTTC. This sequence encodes CATSPLEGLYDEQYF.